This TCR beta chain was retrieved from a study of T cells in Graves' hyperthyroidism and ophthalmopathy (dated by TCRdb to the late 2010s). Describing the broader study: Peripheral blood was sampled at the time of initial diagnosis, prior to any treatment. TCR V-J signatures able to tell the groups apart were searched for in a discovery cohort of 100 patients, of whom over 40 had Graves' ophthalmopathy and some 60 had stable Graves' hyperthyroidism. Whether ophthalmopathy could be predicted prospectively was tested in an independent validation cohort made up of some 20 hyperthyroidism patients plus 17 patients who later progressed to ophthalmopathy. The 80 to 100 discovery patients were randomly divided into training and test sets at a 7:3 ratio. In addition, the study compared T-cell repertoires in thyroid tissue and in blood from six Graves' hyperthyroidism patients. After blood sampling, hyperthyroidism patients were treated with methimazole at a starting dose of 30 mg daily, and ophthalmopathy patients were treated with high-dose intravenous methylprednisolone. The paper describes TCR Vbeta CDR3 sequencing of about 140 peripheral blood samples, made up of fewer than 50 ophthalmopathy patients, 70 to 75 hyperthyroidism patients and 17 progressor patients.

In the ophthalmopathy patients, disease was moderately to severely active, with a Clinical Activity Score of 3 or more, a NOSPECS grade of 4 or more, and a duration of less than 3 months. Exclusion was applied to patients with uncontrolled infections, other autoimmune diseases, pregnancy or lactation. Diagnoses were based on clinical symptoms, serum thyroxine and TRAb, thyroid ultrasound and orbital computed tomography. Ficoll-Paque density gradient centrifugation was used to isolate PBMCs from about 10 ml of fresh peripheral blood. Trizol reagent was used to extract total RNA, and RNA quality was then checked on an Agilent 2100 Bioanalyzer. The TCR beta CDR3 regions were amplified from RNA transcripts. The TCR CDR3 was subjected to a first round of RT-PCR using the HTBI primer set and the Qiagen OneStep RT-PCR kit. Libraries were constructed in a second round of multiplex PCR, after which size selection and purification were carried out. Sequencing of the libraries was done on an Illumina HiSeq2000 using paired-end 100 bp reads. The study's processing was this. SOAPnuke was used to process the raw data, with reads discarded if the reads contained adapters or uncalled bases, had a mean Phred below 15, or lacked an exact constant-primer or identifier match. COPE v1.2.5 was used to merge the high-quality paired reads, and each unique nucleotide sequence was defined as a clonotype. MiTCR v1.1 was used to align clonotypes to the IMGT TRBV, TRBD and TRBJ reference segments. The analysis included only V-J combinations with a frequency above 0.0001, which together covered 99% to 99.2% of the repertoires. A TCS score was defined as the ratio between F50 (clonal expansion) and ExV (chaos), using BLOSUM62-based TCRdist between CDR3 peptides within each V-J. Welch's t-statistics and random forest reduced around 550 V-J features to 13, which were used in a naive Bayes classifier (R e1071). The public reads were quality trimmed at Q25 with fastp and then assembled into clones with MiXCR by TCRdb, keeping productive beta chains. For every CDR3 protein sequence, its rows merge into one entry that carries the most common genes and DNA. The V and J calls shown here were made by TCRdb, not taken from the authors' results. The sample table contains around 240,000 distinct CDR3 sequences; only one count was recorded for over 15% of them. The leading ten clones occupy 28% of the sample.

Turning to this clonotype: It has no known antigen specificity. No clone much larger than this one lies a single base away; base qualities are absent.

Germline trimming: 5 bases from V, 5 bases from J; junction bases outside gene matches: 7. The CDR3 numbers 15 residues from cysteine through phenylalanine. Solely the CDR3 DNA is kept, with 45 bases framed from the first base. Via the germline V gene, CDR1 is MDHEN and CDR2 SYDVKM. Broad study findings and their caveats: A 13 V-J signature model separated ophthalmopathy from stable hyperthyroidism, with around 90% sensitivity and about 81% specificity in cross-validation and 80%/75% in testing. Sample size was not statistically predetermined, and investigators were not blinded to group allocation. During validation, the model predicted progression to ophthalmopathy a median of about 6.3 months ahead of onset, with almost 71% sensitivity and almost 75% specificity. Most expanded thyroid clonotypes (frequency above 0.001) were also detected in blood, a finding suggesting that blood repertoires may reflect thyroid immune responses.

The receptor was derived from a woman younger than 30 with Graves' ophthalmopathy. The sequencing input was blood. The rearranged chain carries TRBV28 and TRBJ2-1; TRBD2 lines up with 9 middle nucleotides. CDR3 region: CASSHRASGNNEQFF. The nucleotides are TGTGCCAGCAGTCATAGGGCTAGCGGGAACAATGAGCAGTTCTTC.